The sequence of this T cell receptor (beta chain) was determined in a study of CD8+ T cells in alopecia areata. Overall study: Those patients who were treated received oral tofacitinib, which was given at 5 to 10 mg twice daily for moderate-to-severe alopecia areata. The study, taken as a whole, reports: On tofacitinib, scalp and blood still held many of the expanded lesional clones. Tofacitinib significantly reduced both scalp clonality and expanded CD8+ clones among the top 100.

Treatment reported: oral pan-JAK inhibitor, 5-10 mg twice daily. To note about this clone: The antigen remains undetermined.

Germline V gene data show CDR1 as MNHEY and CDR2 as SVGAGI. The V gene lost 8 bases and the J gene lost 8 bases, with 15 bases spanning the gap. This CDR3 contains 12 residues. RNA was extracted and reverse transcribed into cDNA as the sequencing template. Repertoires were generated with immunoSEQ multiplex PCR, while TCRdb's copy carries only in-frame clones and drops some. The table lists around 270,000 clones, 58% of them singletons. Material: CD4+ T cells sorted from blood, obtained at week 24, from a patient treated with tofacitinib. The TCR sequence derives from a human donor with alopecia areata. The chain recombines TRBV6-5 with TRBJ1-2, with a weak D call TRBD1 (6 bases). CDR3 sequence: CASGGGPRGYTF. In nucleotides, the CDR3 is TGTGCCAGCGGCGGGGGGCCGCGGGGCTACACCTTC.